The clone carrying this T cell receptor beta chain showed up just once. Profiling relied on immunoSEQ multiplex PCR, and the TCRdb table lists in-frame clones only, not all of them. The table shows nearly 15,000 clones, with around 89% occurring only once. This sample stems from a study of a mutant IDH1 vaccine in newly diagnosed glioma. The wider study: Earlier treatment was radiotherapy, temozolomide, or both, with most getting both.

The CDR3 loop spans 14 amino acids. CDR1 and CDR2 (germline): GTSNPN, SVGIG (reference sequence). The V and J ends lost 0 bases and 6 bases, in that order; junction bases with no gene match: 3. Time point denoted: baseline, week 1 (first vaccination visit). As for treatment: pre-vaccination baseline after standard-of-care therapy. Donors harbored newly found WHO grade 3 or 4 IDH1-mutant, ATRX-lost astrocytomas. Sequences were derived from PBMCs, sampled from a glioma patient treated with radiotherapy, temozolomide or both. The receptor was derived from a woman between 40 and 50 years old with glioma. Some clones in this sample may be carry-over from other donors' samples. The V gene is TRBV30, the J gene TRBJ2-1; 9 bases are shared with TRBD2. In DNA, the CDR3 is TGTGCCTGGAGTGTGTGGCGGGGGGGCAATGAGCAGTTCTTC. Translating gives CAWSVWRGGNEQFF.